This TCR beta chain was captured by sequencing in a study of radiotherapy plus CTLA-4 blockade in lung cancer. Findings and limits, study-wide: There was expansion of tumor-derived TCR clones in blood after radiotherapy plus ipilimumab.

The study treated chemo-refractory metastatic non-small-cell lung cancer patients with focal radiation plus ipilimumab CTLA-4 blockade. The CDR3 is 13 amino acids. V lost 5 bases, J lost 6 bases, and 4 bases stayed unmatched. CDR1 and CDR2 from the germline V gene are MNHEY and SMNVEV (reference sequence). Comment on this clone: Its target is unknown.

Here immunoSEQ multiplex PCR was the method, and the copy in TCRdb shows in-frame clones only, minus some. Of roughly 30,000 clones in the sample, approximately 80% were seen once. The sequence was obtained from a human donor with non-small cell lung cancer who had stable disease on radiotherapy plus ipilimumab. The chain uses TRBV27 and TRBJ1-2; TRBD1 aligns across 9 bases. The material was peripheral blood, obtained from a patient treated with radiotherapy plus ipilimumab. The chain's CDR3 is CASSEDRGHGYTF. The CDR3 nucleotides are TGTGCCAGCAGTGAGGACAGGGGACATGGCTACACCTTC.